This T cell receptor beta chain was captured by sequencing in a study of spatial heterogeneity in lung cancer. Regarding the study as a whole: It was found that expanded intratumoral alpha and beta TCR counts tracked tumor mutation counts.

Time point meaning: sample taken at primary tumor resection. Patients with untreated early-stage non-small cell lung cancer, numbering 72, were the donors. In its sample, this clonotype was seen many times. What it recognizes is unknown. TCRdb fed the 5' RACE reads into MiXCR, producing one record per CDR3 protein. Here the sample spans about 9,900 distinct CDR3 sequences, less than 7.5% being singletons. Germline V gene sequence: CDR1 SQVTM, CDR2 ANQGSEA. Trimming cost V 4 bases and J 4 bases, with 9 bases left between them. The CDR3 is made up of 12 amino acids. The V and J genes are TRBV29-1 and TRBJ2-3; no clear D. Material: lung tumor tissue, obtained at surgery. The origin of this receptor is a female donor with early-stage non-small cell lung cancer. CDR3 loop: CSVAHQADTQYF. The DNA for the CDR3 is TGCAGCGTTGCTCATCAGGCAGATACGCAGTATTTT.